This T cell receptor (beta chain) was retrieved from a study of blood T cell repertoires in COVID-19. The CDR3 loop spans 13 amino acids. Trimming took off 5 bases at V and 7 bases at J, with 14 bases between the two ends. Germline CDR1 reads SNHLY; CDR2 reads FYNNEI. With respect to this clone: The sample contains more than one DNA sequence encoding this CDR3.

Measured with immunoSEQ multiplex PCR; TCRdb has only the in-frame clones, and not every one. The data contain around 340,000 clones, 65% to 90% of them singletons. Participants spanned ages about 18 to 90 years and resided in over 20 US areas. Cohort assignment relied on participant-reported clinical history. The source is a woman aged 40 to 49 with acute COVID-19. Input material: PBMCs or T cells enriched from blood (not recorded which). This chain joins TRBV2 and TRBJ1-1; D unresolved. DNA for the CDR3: TGTGCCAGCAGTAATCTCGGAGGCGGTGAAGCTTTCTTT. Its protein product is CASSNLGGGEAFF.